The 10 T cell receptor beta chains listed next were all sequenced from one sample in a study of shared clonotypes between healthy human individuals. Profiled with immunoSEQ multiplex PCR; TCRdb holds only in-frame clones, not every one. The sample records about a million clones, around three quarters being singletons. The sequencing sample was made of memory CD4+ T cells from PBMCs. Sample subset: CD45RA-negative fraction. These receptors all come from a man younger than 35 in good health. Some clones in this sample may be carry-over from other donors' samples.

The V and J genes are TRBV4-1 and TRBJ2-5; no definite D call. The CDR3 loop spans 12 amino acids. Trimming stripped 2 bases from V and 4 bases from J, with 5 bases between. The germline gives CDR1 MGHRA, CDR2 YSYEKL. The CDR3 loop reads CASSQIPETQYF. CDR3 nucleotide sequence: TGCGCCAGCAGCCAAATTCCAGAGACCCAGTACTTC.

The chain recombines TRBV9 with TRBJ2-4, with a weak D call TRBD1 (6 bases). The germline V gene has CDR1 SGDLS and CDR2 YYNGEE. The CDR3 length is 15 residues. V was trimmed by 2 bases and J by 6 bases, leaving 15 bases between them. CDR3: CASSVSQGPGNIQYF. The CDR3 DNA is TGTGCCAGCAGCGTTTCTCAGGGGCCCGGAAACATTCAGTACTTC.

This chain links TRBV4-3 with TRBJ2-7; 7 bases are shared with TRBD2. Looked up from germline, CDR1 is LGHNA and CDR2 is YSLEER. V was clipped by 5 bases and J by 1 base; unmatched bases: 8. There are 15 residues in the CDR3. CDR3 nucleotides: TGCGCCAGCAGCAAAAGCGGGGACGGATCCTACGAGCAGTACTTC. Protein sequence: CASSKSGDGSYEQYF.

The chain employs TRBV7-8 and TRBJ2-1, with 9 bases lining up with TRBD1. CDR1 is SGHVS and CDR2 is FQNEAQ in the germline V gene. The CDR3 has 19 amino acids. V lost 0 bases and J lost 7; bases outside the gene matches: 16. The CDR3 loop is CASSLAPPGGQGSGNEQFF. DNA of the CDR3: TGTGCCAGCAGCTTAGCGCCGCCGGGGGGACAGGGTAGTGGTAATGAGCAGTTCTTC.

The rearrangement links TRBV10-3 to TRBJ2-3; maybe TRBD2 (5 bases). Between the trimmed V and J ends, which lost 6 bases and 5 bases, there was a span of 15 bases. Germline values: CDR1 ENHRY, CDR2 SYGVKD. The length of the CDR3 is 14 residues. CDR3 residues: CAIRLTRERDTQYF. The CDR3 DNA follows: TGTGCCATCAGGCTCACCCGGGAAAGAGATACGCAGTATTTT.

This chain uses TRBV5-1 with TRBJ1-4, with 11 bases matching TRBD1. Trimming cost V 3 bases and J 8 bases; bases outside gene matches: 3. Germline V gives CDR1 SGHRS, CDR2 YFSETQ. This CDR3 contains 14 residues. The CDR3 protein is CASSWTGGEEKLFF. DNA of the CDR3: TGCGCCAGCAGCTGGACAGGGGGCGAGGAAAAACTGTTTTTT.

V gene TRBV7-2 combines with J gene TRBJ2-1; D uncertain. The CDR3 spans 13 residues. V dropped 6 bases and J dropped 5 bases, with 11 bases sitting between them. Germline assignment: CDR1 SGHTA and CDR2 FQGNSA. The CDR3 loop is CASSLVRHNEQFF. The CDR3 coding sequence is TGTGCCAGCAGTCTGGTCCGCCACAATGAGCAGTTCTTC.

V gene TRBV5-1 combines with J gene TRBJ2-7; 9 nucleotides align to TRBD2. CDR3 size: 15 residues. The V gene end was trimmed by 4 bases and the J gene end by 3 bases; junction bases not matched to a gene: 8. Germline-derived CDR1 and CDR2 are SGHRS and YFSETQ. The CDR3 bases are TGCGCCAGCAGCCCATTAGCGGGAGAAGTCTACGAGCAGTACTTC. Amino acids: CASSPLAGEVYEQYF.

This clone was detected only once. The chain uses TRBV4-1 and TRBJ2-3; D is possibly TRBD1 (6 bases). Per germline, CDR1 MGHRA and CDR2 YSYEKL. Deletions cut 4 bases from V and 5 bases from J, with 16 bases between. The CDR3 is made up of 15 amino acids. CDR3: CASSLRGERGDTQYF. The CDR3 coding sequence is TGCGCCAGCAGCCTCAGGGGAGAGAGAGGAGATACGCAGTATTTT.

The chain uses TRBV7-9 and TRBJ2-3; perhaps TRBD2 as D (6 bases). Trimming stripped 4 bases from V and 4 bases from J, with 18 bases between. There are 16 residues in the CDR3. CDR1 and CDR2 from the germline V gene are SEHNR and FQNEAQ (reference sequence). In nucleotides, the CDR3 is TGTGCCAGCAGCTCAAGAGGAGGAGGGTCTCCAGATACGCAGTATTTT. Its translation: CASSSRGGGSPDTQYF.